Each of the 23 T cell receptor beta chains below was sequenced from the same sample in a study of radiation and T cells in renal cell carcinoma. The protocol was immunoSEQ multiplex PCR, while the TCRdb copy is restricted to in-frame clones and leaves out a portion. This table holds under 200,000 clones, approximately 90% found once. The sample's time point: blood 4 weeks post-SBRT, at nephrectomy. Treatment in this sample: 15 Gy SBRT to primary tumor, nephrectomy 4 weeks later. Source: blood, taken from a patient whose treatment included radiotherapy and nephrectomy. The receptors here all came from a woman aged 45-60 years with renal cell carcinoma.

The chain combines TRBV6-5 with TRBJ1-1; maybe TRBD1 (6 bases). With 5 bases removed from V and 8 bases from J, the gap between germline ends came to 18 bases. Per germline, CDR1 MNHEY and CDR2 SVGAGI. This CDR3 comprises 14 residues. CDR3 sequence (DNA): TGTGCCAGCAGTCAGAGGGGGGGCGCTGAGGAAGCTTTCTTT. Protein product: CASSQRGGAEEAFF.

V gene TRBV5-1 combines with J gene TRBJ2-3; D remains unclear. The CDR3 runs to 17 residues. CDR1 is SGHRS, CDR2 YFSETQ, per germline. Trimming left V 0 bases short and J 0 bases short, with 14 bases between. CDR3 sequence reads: CASSLAEVRLSTDTQYF. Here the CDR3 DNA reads TGCGCCAGCAGCTTGGCCGAGGTCAGGCTTAGCACAGATACGCAGTATTTT.

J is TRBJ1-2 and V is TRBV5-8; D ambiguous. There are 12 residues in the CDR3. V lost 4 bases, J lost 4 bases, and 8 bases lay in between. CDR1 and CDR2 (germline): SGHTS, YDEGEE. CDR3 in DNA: TGTGCCAGCAGCCCCGATAGCTATGGCTACACCTTC. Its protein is CASSPDSYGYTF.

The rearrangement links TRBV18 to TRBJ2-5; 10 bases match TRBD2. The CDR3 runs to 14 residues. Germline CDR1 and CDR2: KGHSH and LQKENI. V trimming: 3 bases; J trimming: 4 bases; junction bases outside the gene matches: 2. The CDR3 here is CASSPVAGGETQYF. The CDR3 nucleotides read TGTGCCAGCTCACCGGTAGCGGGGGGAGAGACCCAGTACTTC.

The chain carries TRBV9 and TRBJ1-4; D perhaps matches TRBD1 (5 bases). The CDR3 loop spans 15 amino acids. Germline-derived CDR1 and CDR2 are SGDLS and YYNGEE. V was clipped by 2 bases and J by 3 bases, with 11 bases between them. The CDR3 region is CASSVDGRANEKLFF. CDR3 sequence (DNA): TGTGCCAGCAGCGTCGATGGCAGGGCTAATGAAAAACTGTTTTTT.

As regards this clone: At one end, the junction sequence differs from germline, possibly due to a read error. This CDR3 is CASSPRGRGTYTDTQYF. The CDR3 DNA sequence: TGTGCCAGCAGTCCCAGGGGGCGGGGGACCTACACAGACACGCAGTATTTT. The chain is built from TRBV27 and TRBJ2-3; maybe TRBD1 (8 bases). Germline V gene lookup returns CDR1 MNHEY and CDR2 SMNVEV (reference sequence). The CDR3 totals 17 residues.

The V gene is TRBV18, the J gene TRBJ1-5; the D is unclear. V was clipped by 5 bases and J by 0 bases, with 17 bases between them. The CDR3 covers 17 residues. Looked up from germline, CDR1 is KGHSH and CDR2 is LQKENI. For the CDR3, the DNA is TGTGCCAGCTCATCCACAGAGGCCTCCTATAGCAATCAGCCCCAGCATTTT. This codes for CASSSTEASYSNQPQHF.

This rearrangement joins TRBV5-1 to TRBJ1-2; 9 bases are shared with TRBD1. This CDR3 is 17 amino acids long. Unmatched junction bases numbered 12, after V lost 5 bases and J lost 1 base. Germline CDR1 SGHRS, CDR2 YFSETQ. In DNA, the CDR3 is TGCGCCAGCAGTTACGGGACAGGGTCGGAGGGTAACTATGGCTACACCTTC. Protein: CASSYGTGSEGNYGYTF. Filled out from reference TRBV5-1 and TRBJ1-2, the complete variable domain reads KAGVTQTPRYLIKTRGQQVTLSCSPISGHRSVSWYQQTPGQGLQFLFEYFSETQRNKGNFPGRFSGRQFSNSRSEMNVSTLELGDSALYLCASSYGTGSEGNYGYTFGSGTRLTVV.

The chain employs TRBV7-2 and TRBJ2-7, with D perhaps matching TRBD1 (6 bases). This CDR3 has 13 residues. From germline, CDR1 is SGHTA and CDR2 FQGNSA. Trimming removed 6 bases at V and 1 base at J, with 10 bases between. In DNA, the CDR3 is TGTGCCAGCAGACCTACAGGGTCCTACGAGCAGTACTTC. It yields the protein CASRPTGSYEQYF.

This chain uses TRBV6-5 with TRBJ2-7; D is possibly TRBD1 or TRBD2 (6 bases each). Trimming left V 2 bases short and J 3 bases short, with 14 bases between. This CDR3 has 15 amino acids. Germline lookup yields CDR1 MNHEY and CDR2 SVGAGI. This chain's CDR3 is CASSYLGGTLYEQYF. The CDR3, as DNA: TGTGCCAGCAGTTACCTTGGGGGGACACTCTACGAGCAGTACTTC.

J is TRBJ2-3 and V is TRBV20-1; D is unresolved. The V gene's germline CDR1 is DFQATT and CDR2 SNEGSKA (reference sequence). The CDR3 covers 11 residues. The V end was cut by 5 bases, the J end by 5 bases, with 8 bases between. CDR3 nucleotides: TGCAGTGCTGGTCAAGTAGATACGCAGTATTTT. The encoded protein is CSAGQVDTQYF.

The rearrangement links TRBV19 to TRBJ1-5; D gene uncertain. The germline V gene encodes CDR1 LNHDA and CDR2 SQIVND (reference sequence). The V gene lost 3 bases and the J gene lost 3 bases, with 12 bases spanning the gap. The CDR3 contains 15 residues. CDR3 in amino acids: CASSMTGFYNQPQHF. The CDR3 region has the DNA TGTGCCAGTAGTATGACGGGGTTTTACAATCAGCCCCAGCATTTT.

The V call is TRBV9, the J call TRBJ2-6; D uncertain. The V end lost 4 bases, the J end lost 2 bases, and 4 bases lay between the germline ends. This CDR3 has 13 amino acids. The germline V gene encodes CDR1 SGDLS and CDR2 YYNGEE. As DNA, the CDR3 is TGTGCCAGCAGCCACGCTGGGGCCAACGTCCTGACTTTC. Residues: CASSHAGANVLTF.

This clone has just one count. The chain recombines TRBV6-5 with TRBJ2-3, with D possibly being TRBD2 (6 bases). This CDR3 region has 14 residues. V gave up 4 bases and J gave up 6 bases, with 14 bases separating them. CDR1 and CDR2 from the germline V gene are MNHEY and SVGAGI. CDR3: CASSLSGLTDTQYF. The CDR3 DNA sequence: TGTGCCAGCAGTTTATCCGGACTAACGGATACGCAGTATTTT.

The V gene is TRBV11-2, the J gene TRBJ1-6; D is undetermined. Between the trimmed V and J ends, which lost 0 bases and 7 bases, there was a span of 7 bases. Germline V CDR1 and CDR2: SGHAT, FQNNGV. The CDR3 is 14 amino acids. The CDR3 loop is CASSLEVENSPLHF. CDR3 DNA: TGTGCCAGCAGCTTAGAGGTGGAGAATTCACCCCTCCACTTT.

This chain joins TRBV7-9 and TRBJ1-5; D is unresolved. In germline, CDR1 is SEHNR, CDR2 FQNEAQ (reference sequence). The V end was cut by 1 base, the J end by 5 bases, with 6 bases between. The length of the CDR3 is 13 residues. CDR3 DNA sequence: TGTGCCAGCAGCTTAGGCTTGGATCAGCCCCAGCATTTT. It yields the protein CASSLGLDQPQHF.

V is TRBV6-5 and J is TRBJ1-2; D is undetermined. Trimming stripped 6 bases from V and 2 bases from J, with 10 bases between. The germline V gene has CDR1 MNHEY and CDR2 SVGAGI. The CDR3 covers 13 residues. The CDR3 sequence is CASSPRGNYGYTF. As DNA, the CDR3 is TGTGCCAGCAGCCCACGTGGAAACTATGGCTACACCTTC.

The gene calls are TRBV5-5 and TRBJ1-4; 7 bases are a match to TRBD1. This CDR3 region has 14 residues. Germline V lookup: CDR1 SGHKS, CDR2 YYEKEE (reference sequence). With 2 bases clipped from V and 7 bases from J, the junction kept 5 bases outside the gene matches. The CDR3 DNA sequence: TGTGCCAGCAGCTTTTCAGGGGGTCGTGAAAAACTGTTTTTT. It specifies CASSFSGGREKLFF.

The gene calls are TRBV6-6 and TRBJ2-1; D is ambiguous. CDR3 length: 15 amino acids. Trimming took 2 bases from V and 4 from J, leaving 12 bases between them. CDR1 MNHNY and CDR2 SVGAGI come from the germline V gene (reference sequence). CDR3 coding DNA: TGTGCCAGCAGTTACGGGAACAGTAGATACAATGAGCAGTTCTTC. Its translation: CASSYGNSRYNEQFF.

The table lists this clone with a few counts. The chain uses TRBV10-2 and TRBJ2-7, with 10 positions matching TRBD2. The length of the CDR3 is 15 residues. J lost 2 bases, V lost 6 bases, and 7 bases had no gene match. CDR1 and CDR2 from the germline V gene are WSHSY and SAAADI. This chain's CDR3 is CASSLTSGSPYEQYF. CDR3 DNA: TGCGCCAGCAGCTTGACTAGCGGGTCTCCCTACGAGCAGTACTTC.

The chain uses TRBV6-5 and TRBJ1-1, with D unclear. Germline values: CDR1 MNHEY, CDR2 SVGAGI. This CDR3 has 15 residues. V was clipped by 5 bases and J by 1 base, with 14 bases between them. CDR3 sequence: CASSPLSMGNTEAFF. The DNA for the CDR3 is TGTGCCAGCAGTCCCCTTTCGATGGGGAACACTGAAGCTTTCTTT.

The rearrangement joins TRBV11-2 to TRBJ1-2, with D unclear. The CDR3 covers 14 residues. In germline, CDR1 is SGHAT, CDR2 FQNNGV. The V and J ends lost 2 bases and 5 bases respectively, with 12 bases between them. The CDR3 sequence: CASSLNLGSYGYTF. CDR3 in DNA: TGTGCCAGCAGCTTAAATCTAGGGTCTTATGGCTACACCTTC.

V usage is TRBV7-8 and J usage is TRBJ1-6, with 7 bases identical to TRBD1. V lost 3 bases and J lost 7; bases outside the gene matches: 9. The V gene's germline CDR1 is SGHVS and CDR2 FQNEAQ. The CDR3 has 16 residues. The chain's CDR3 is CASSLVQGSGNSPLHF. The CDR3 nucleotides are TGTGCCAGCAGCTTGGTACAGGGGTCGGGGAATTCACCCCTCCACTTT. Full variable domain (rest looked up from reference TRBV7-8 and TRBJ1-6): GAGVSQSPRYKVAKRGQDVALRCDPISGHVSLFWYQQALGQGPEFLTYFQNEAQLDKSGLPSDRFFAERPEGSVSTLKIQRTQQEDSAVYLCASSLVQGSGNSPLHFGNGTRLTVT.